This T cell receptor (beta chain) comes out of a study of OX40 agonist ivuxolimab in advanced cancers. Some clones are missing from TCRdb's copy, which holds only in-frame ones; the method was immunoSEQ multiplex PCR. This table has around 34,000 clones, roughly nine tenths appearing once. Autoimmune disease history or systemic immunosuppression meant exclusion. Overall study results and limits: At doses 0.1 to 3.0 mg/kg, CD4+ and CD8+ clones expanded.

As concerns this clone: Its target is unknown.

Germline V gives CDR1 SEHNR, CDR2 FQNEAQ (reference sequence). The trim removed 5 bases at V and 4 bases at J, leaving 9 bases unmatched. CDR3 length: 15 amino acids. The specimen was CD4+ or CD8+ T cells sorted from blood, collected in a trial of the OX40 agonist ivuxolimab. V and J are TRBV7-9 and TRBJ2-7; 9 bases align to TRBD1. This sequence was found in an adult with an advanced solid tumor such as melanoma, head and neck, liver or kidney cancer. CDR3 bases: TGTGCCAGCAGCAAACCGGGACAGGGTATATACGAGCAGTACTTC. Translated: CASSKPGQGIYEQYF. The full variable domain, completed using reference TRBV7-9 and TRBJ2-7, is DTGVSQNPRHKITKRGQNVTFRCDPISEHNRLYWYRQTLGQGPEFLTYFQNEAQLEKSRLLSDRFSAERPKGSFSTLEIQRTEQGDSAMYLCASSKPGQGIYEQYFGPGTRLTVT.